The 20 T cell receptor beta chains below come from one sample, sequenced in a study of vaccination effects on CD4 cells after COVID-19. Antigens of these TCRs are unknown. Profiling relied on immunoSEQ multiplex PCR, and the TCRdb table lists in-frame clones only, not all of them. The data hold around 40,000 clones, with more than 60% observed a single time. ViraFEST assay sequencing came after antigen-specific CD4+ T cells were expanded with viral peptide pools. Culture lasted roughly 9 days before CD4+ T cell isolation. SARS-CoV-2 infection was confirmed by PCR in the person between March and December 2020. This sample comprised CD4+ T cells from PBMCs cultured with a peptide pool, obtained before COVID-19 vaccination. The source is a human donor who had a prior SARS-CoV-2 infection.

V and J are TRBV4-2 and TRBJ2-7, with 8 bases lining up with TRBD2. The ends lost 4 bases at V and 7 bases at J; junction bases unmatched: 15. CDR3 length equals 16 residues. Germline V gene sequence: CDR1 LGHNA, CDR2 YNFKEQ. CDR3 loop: CASSLGRGAGGGEQYF. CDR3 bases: TGTGCCAGCAGCCTCGGAAGAGGGGCGGGAGGTGGAGAGCAGTACTTC.

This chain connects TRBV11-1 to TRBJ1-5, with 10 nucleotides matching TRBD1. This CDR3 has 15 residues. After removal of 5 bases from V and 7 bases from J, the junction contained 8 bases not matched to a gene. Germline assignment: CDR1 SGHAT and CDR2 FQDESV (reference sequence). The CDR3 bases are TGTGCCAGCAGCCCCGGGACAGGGGATAGCCAGCCCCAGCATTTT. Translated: CASSPGTGDSQPQHF.

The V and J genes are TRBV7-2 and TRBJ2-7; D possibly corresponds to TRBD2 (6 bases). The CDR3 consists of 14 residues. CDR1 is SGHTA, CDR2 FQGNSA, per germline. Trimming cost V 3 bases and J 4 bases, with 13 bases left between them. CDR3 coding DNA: TGTGCCAGCAGCTTCCGCGGGGTTACATACGAGCAGTACTTC. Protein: CASSFRGVTYEQYF.

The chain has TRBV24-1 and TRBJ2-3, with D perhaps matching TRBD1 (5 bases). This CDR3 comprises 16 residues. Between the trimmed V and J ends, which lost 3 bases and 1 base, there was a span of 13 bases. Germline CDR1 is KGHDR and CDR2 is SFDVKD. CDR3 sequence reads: CATSDPPTDGTDTQYF. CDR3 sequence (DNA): TGTGCCACCAGTGATCCCCCGACAGACGGCACAGATACGCAGTATTTT.

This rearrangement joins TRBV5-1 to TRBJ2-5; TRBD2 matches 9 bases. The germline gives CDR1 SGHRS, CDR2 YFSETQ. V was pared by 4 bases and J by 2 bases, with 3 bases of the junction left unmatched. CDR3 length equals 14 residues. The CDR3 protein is CASSRGGEQETQYF. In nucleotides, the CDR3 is TGCGCCAGCAGCCGCGGGGGGGAACAAGAGACCCAGTACTTC.

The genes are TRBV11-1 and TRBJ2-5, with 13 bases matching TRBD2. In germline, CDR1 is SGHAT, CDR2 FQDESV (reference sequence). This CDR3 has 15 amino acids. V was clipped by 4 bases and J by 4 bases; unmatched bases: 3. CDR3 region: CASSSRTSGGETQYF. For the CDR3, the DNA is TGTGCCAGCAGCTCAAGGACTAGCGGGGGAGAGACCCAGTACTTC.

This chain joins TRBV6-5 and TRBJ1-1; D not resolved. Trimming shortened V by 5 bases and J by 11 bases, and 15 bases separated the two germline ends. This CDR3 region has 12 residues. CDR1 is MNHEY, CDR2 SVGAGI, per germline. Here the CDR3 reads CASSLTNPRAFF. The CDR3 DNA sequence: TGTGCCAGCAGTCTCACGAACCCGAGGGCTTTCTTT.

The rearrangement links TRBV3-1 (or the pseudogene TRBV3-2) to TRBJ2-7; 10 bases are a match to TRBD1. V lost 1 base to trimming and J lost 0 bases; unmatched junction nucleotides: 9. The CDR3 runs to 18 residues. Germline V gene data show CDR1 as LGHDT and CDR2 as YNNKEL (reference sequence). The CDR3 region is CASSQGRQGASDSYEQYF. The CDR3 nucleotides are TGTGCCAGCAGCCAAGGTCGACAGGGGGCGAGCGACTCCTACGAGCAGTACTTC.

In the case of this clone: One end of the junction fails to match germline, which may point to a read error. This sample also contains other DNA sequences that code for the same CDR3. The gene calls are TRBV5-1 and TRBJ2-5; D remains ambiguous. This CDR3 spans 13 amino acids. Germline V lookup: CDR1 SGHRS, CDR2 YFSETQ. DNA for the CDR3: TGCGCCAGCAGTTTGGGGTTACAAGAGACCCAGTACTTC. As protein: CASSLGLQETQYF.

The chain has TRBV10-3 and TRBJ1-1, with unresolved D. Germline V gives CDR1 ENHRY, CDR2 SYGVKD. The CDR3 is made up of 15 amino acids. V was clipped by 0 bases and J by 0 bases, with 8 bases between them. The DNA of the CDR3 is TGTGCCATCAGTGAGTCGATAGCTATGAACACTGAAGCTTTCTTT. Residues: CAISESIAMNTEAFF.

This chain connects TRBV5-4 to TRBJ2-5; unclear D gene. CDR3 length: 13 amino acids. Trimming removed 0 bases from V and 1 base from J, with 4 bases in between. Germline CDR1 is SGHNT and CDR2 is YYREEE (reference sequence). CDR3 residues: CASSLGPQETQYF. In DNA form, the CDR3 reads TGTGCCAGCAGCTTGGGACCCCAAGAGACCCAGTACTTC.

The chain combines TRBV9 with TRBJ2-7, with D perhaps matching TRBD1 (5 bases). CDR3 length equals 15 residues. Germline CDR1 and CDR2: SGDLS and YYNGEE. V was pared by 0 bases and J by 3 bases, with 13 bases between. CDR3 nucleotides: TGTGCCAGCAGCGTAGGGCAGGGTCGTGGCTACGAGCAGTACTTC. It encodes CASSVGQGRGYEQYF.

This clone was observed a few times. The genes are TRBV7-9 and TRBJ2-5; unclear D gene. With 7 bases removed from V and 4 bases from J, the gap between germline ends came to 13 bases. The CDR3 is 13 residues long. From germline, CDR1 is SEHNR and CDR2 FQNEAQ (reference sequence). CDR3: CASTPTAAETQYF. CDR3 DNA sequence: TGTGCCAGCACCCCTACGGCAGCAGAGACCCAGTACTTC.

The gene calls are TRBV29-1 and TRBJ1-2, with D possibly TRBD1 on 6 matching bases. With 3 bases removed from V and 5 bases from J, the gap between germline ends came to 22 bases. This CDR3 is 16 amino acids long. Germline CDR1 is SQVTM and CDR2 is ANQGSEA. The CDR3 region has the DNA TGCAGCGTTGATGACCGATTCCGGGACAAAATTTATGGCTACACCTTC. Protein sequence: CSVDDRFRDKIYGYTF.

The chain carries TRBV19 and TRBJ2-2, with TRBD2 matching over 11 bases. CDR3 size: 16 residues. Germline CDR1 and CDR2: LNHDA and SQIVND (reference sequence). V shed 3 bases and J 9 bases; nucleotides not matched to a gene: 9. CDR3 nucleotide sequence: TGTGCCAGTAGTATGGTTGCTAGCGGGAGGTGGTGGGAGCTGTTTTTT. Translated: CASSMVASGRWWELFF.

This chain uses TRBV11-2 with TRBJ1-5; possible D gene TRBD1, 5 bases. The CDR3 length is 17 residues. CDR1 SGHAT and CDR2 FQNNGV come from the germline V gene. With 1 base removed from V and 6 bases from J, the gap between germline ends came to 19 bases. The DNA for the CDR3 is TGTGCCAGCAGCTTAGCGAGGGATCGGACAATCCGTCAGCCCCAGCATTTT. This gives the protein CASSLARDRTIRQPQHF.

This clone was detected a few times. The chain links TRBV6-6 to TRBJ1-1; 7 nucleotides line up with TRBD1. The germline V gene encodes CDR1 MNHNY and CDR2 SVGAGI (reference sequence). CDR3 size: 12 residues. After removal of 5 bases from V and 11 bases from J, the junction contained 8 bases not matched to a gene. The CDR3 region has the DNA TGTGCCAGCAGTCCCACGACAGGGTCGGCTTTCTTT. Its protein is CASSPTTGSAFF.

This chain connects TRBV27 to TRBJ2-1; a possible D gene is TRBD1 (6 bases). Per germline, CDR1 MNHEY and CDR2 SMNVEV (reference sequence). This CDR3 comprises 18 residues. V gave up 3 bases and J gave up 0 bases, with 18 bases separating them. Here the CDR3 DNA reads TGTGCCAGCAGTTTGTTATCGGGTACAGGGAGCTCCTACAATGAGCAGTTCTTC. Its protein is CASSLLSGTGSSYNEQFF.

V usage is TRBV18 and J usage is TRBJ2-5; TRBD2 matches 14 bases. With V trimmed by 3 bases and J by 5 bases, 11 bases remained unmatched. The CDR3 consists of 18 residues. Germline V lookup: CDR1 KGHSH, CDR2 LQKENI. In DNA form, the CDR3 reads TGTGCCAGCTCACCGCAGCAAGAGACTAGCGGGGGGGGCGAGACCCAGTACTTC. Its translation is CASSPQQETSGGGETQYF.

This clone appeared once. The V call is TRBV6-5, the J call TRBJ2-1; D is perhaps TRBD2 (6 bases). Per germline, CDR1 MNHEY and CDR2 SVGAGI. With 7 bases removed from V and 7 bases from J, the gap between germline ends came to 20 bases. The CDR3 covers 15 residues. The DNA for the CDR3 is TGTGCCAGCACCTCCCTGGGCGGGGAGAGTAATGAGCAGTTCTTC. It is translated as CASTSLGGESNEQFF.